This TCR beta chain was captured by sequencing in a study of T-cell memory formation after mild COVID-19. Findings of the study overall: There was no confirmation that second-wave clones peaking on day 37 were SARS-CoV-2 specific.

Worth noting for this clonotype: The antigen remains undetermined.

Using its own MiXCR run on the 5' RACE reads, TCRdb lists one record per CDR3 protein. In the table there are tens of thousands of distinct CDR3 sequences, 20% to 25% of which are singletons. The sequence was collected from a man between 18 and 29 years old who had mild COVID-19 (a few samples of this study predate the infection). Cell type and time point are not known. Sequences were obtained from PBMCs or a T cell subset sorted from them (not recorded which).

CDR3 in amino acids: CASSTGAYYEQYF. CDR3 DNA sequence: TGTGCCAGTAGTACAGGAGCCTACTACGAGCAGTACTTC. The chain has TRBV19 and TRBJ2-7, with D unclear. Germline CDR1 reads LNHDA; CDR2 reads SQIVND (reference sequence). V was trimmed by 4 bases and J by 3 bases, leaving 10 bases between them. The CDR3 contains 13 residues.